This T cell receptor (beta chain) was recovered during a study of blood T cell repertoires in COVID-19. Using immunoSEQ multiplex PCR, the repertoire was profiled, and TCRdb retains in-frame clones only, with some absent. Here the sample spans a few hundred thousand clones, more than 70% being singletons. The CDR3 totals 13 residues. Germline loops: CDR1 MDHEN, CDR2 SYDVKM. Trimming took 8 bases from V and 4 from J; bases not matched to a gene: 4. The sequenced material came from PBMCs or T cells enriched from blood (not recorded which). This TCR came from a man aged 40-49 years in a cohort exposed to, infected with or recovered from COVID-19 (not recorded which). This rearrangement joins TRBV28 to TRBJ1-4; 7 bases line up with TRBD1. CDR3 DNA sequence: TGTGCCAGCGGGGACAGCCATAATGAAAAACTGTTTTTT. This sequence encodes CASGDSHNEKLFF.